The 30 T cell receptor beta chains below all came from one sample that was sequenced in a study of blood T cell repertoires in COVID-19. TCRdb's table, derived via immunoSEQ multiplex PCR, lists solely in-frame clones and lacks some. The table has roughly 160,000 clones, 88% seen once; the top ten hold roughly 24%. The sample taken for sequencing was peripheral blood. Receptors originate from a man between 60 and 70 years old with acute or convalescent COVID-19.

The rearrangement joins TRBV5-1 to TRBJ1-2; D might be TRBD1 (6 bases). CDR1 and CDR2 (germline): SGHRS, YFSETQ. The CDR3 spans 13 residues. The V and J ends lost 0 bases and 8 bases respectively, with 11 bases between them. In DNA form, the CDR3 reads TGCGCCAGCAGCTTGGACCCAGGGGTCGGCTACACCTTC. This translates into CASSLDPGVGYTF.

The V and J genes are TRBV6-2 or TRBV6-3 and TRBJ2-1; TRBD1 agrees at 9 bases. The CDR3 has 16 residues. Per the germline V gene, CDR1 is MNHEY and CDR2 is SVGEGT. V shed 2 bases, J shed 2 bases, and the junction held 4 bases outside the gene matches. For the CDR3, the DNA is TGTGCCAGCAGTTACATGGGACAGGGCCCCTACAATGAGCAGTTCTTC. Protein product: CASSYMGQGPYNEQFF.

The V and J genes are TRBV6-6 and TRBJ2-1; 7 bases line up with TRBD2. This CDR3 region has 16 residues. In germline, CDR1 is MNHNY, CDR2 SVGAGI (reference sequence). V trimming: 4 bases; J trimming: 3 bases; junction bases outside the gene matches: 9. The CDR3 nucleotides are TGTGCCAGCAGTTGGGCAGGCCAGCGGGACTACAATGAGCAGTTCTTC. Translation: CASSWAGQRDYNEQFF.

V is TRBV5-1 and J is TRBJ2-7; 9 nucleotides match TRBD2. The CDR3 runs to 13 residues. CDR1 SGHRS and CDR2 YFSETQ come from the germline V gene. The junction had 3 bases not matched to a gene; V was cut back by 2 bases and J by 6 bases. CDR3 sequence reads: CASSFYSGGEQYV. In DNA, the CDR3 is TGCGCCAGCAGCTTCTATAGCGGGGGCGAGCAGTACGTC.

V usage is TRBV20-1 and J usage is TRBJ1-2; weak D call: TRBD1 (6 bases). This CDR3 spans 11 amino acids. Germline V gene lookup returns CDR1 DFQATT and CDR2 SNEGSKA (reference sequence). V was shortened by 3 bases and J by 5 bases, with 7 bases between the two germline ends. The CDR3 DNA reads TGCAGTGCTAGTAGGGGGTATGGCTACACCTTC. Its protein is CSASRGYGYTF.

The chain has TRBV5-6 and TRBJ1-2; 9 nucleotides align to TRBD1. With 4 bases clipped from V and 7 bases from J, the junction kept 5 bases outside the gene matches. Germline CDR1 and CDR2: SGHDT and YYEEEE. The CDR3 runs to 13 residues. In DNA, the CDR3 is TGTGCCAGCAGCCCAACAGGGGGCTTTGGCTACACCTTC. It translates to CASSPTGGFGYTF.

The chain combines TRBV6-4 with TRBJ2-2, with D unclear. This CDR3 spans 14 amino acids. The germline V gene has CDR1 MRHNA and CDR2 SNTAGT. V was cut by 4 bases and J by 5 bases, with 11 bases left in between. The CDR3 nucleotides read TGTGCCAGCAGTGCCGAGTTCGCGACCGGGGAGCTGTTTTTT. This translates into CASSAEFATGELFF.

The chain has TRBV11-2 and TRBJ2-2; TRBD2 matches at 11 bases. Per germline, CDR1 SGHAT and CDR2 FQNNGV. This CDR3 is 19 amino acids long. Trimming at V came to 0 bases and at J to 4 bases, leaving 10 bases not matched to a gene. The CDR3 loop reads CASSLDLVRLAGSTGELFF. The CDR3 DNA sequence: TGTGCCAGCAGCTTAGATCTCGTCAGACTAGCGGGATCCACCGGGGAGCTGTTTTTT.

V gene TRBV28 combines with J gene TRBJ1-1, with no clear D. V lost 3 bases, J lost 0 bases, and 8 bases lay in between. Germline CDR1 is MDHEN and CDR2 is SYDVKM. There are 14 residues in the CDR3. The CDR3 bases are TGTGCCAGCAGTTTGCAACAAATGAACACTGAAGCTTTCTTT. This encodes CASSLQQMNTEAFF.

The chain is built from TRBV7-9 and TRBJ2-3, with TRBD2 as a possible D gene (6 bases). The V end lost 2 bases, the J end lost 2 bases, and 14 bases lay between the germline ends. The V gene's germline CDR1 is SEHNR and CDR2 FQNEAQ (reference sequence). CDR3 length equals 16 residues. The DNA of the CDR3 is TGTGCCAGCAGCTTACCCACAGCGGGCTACACAGATACGCAGTATTTT. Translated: CASSLPTAGYTDTQYF.

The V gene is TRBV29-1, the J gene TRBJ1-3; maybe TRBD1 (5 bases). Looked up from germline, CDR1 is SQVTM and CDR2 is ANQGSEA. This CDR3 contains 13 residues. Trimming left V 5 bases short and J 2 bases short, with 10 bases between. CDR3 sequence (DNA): TGCAGCGTTACGAAGGGGACTGGAAACACCATATATTTT. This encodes CSVTKGTGNTIYF.

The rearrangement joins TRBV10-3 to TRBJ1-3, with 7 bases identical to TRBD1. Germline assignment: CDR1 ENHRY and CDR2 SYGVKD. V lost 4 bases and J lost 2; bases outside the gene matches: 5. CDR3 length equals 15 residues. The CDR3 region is CAISVGQGAGNTIYF. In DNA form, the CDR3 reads TGTGCCATCAGTGTCGGGCAGGGGGCTGGAAACACCATATATTTT.

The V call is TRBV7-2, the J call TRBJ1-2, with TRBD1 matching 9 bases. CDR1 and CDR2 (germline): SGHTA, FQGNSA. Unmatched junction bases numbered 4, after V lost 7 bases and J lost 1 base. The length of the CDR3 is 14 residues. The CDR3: CASTRDRVNYGYTF. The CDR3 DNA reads TGTGCCAGCACCAGGGACAGGGTTAACTATGGCTACACCTTC.

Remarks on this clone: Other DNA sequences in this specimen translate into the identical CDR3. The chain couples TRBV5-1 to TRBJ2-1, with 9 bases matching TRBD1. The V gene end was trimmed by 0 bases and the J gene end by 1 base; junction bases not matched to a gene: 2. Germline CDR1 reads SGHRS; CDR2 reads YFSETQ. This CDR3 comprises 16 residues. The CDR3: CASSLAGTGSYNEQFF. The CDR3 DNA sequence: TGCGCCAGCAGCTTGGCCGGGACAGGGTCCTACAATGAGCAGTTCTTC. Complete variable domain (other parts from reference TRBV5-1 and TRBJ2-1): KAGVTQTPRYLIKTRGQQVTLSCSPISGHRSVSWYQQTPGQGLQFLFEYFSETQRNKGNFPGRFSGRQFSNSRSEMNVSTLELGDSALYLCASSLAGTGSYNEQFFGPGTRLTVL.

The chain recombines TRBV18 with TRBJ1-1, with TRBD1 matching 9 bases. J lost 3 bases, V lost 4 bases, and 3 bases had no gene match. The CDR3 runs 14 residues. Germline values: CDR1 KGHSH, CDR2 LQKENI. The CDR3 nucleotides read TGTGCCAGCTCACAACAGGGGGCAGACACTGAAGCTTTCTTT. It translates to CASSQQGADTEAFF.

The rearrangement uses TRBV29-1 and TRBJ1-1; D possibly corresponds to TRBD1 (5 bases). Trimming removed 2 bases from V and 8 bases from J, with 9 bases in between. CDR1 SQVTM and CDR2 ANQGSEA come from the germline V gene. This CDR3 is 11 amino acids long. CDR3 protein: CSVEMGQEAFF. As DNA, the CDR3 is TGCAGCGTTGAAATGGGGCAAGAAGCTTTCTTT.

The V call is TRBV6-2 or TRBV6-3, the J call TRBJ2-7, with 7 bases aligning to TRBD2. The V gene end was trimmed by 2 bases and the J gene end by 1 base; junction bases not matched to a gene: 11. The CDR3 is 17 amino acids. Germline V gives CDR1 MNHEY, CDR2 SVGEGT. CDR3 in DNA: TGTGCCAGCAGTTACCCCCCGGGGACTACTCAATCCTACGAGCAGTACTTC. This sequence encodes CASSYPPGTTQSYEQYF.

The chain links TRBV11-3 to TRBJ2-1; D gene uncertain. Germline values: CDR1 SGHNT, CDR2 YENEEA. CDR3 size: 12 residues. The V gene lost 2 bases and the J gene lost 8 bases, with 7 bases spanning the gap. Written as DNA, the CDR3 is TGTGCCAGCAGCTTATCGAGAGATGAGCAGTTCTTC. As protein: CASSLSRDEQFF.

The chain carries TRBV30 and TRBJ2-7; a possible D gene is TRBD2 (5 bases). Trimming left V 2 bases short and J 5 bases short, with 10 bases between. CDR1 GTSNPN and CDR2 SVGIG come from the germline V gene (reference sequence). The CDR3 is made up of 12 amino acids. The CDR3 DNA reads TGTGCCTGGAGTTTCCTAGCAGACGAGCAGTACTTC. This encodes CAWSFLADEQYF.

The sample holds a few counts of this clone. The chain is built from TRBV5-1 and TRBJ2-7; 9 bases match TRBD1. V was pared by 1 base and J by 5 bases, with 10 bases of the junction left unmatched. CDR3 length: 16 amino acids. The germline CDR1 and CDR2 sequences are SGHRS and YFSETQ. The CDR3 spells CASSLWSLQGANEQYF. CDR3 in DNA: TGCGCCAGCAGCTTGTGGTCCCTACAGGGGGCCAACGAGCAGTACTTC.

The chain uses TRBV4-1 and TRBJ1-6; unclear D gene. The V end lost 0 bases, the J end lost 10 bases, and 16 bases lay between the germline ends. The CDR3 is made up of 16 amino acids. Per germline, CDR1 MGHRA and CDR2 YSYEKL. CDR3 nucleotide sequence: TGCGCCAGCAGCCAAGAAGGTGACTTTCCGGGATCACCCCTCCACTTT. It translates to CASSQEGDFPGSPLHF.

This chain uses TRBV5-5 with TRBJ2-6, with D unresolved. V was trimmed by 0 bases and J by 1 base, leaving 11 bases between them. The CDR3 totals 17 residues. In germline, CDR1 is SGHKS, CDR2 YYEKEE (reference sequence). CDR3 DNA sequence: TGTGCCAGCAGCTTGGCCGGCAGGATGTCTGGGGCCAACGTCCTGACTTTC. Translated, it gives CASSLAGRMSGANVLTF.

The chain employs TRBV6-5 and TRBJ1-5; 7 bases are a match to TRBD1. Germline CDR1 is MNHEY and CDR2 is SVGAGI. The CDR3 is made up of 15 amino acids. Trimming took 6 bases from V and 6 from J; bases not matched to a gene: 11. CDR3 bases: TGTGCCAGCAGGCTCACGACAGGGTTCGGTCAGCCCCAGCATTTT. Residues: CASRLTTGFGQPQHF.

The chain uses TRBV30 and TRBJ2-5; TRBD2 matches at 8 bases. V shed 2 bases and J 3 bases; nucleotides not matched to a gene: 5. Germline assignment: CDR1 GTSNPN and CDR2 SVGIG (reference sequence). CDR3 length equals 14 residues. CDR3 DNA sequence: TGTGCCTGGAGTAAATCGGGACTAGAAGAGACCCAGTACTTC. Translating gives CAWSKSGLEETQYF.

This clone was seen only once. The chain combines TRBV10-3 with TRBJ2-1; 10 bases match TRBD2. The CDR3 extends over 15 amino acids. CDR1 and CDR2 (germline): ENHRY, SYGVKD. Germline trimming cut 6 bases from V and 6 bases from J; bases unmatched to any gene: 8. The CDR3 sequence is CAIRGGLAPTNEQFF. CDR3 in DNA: TGTGCCATCAGGGGGGGACTAGCGCCTACCAATGAGCAGTTCTTC.

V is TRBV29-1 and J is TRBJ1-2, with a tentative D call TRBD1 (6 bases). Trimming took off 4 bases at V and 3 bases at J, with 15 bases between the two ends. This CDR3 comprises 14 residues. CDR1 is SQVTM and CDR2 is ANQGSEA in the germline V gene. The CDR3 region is CSVGTQGLDYGYTF. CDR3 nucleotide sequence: TGCAGCGTTGGTACCCAGGGGCTTGACTATGGCTACACCTTC. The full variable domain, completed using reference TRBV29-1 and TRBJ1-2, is SAVISQKPSRDICQRGTSLTIQCQVDSQVTMMFWYRQQPGQSLTLIATANQGSEATYESGFVIDKFPISRPNLTFSTLTVSNMSPEDSSIYLCSVGTQGLDYGYTFGSGTRLTVV.

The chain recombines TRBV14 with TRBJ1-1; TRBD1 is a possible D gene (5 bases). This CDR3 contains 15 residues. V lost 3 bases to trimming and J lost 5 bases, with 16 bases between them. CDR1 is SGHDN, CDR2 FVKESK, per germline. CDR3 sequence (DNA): TGTGCCAGCAGCCAGAGCCCCCGGGGGATGACTGAAGCTTTCTTT. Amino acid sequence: CASSQSPRGMTEAFF.

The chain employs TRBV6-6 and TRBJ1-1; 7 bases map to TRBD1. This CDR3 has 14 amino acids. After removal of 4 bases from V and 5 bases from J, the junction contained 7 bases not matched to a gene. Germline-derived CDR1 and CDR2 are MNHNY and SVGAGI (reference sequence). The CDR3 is CASSLQGRRTEAFF. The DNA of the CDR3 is TGTGCCAGCAGTTTACAGGGGCGGAGGACTGAAGCTTTCTTT.

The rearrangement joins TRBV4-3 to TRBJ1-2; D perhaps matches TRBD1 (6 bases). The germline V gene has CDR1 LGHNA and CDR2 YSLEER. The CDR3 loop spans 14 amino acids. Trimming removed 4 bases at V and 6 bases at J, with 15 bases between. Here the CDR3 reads CASSPEGGRDGYTF. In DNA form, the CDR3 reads TGCGCCAGCAGCCCGGAGGGGGGGAGAGATGGCTACACCTTC.

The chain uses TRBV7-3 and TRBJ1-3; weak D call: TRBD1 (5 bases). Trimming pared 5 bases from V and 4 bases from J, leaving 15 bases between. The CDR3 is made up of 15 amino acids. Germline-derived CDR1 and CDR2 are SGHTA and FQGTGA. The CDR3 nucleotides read TGTGCCAGCAGCCATGACAGCTCCCGGGGAAACACCATATATTTT. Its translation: CASSHDSSRGNTIYF.